This entry is about one T cell receptor beta chain. The V gene lost 5 bases and the J gene lost 5 bases, with 12 bases spanning the gap. Germline assignment: CDR1 SGHAT and CDR2 FQNNGV. The CDR3 is 13 amino acids. The data originate from a study of blood T cell repertoires in COVID-19. At the level of the study: Whether acute or convalescent, the COVID-19 samples came from the United States, Italy and Spain. PBMCs, B-cell-depleted T cells, or T cells were the source of the cDNA or gDNA that made up the material.

Per the study methods: Using reference gene primer amplification, nucleated cell counts were estimated. The data were produced by immunoSEQ multiplex PCR, yet TCRdb's version contains in-frame clones alone and is incomplete. V, J and clone size are taken as reported in that table, and D and trimming were inferred from the DNA itself. The sample carries some 150,000 clones, almost 90% recorded once. The V call is TRBV11-2, the J call TRBJ2-5; no clear D. The receptor comes from a woman between 55 and 75 years old with acute or convalescent COVID-19. The sample consisted of peripheral blood. CDR3 DNA sequence: TGTGCCAGCAGCCCGCACTTCAAGGAGACCCAGTACTTC. This encodes CASSPHFKETQYF.